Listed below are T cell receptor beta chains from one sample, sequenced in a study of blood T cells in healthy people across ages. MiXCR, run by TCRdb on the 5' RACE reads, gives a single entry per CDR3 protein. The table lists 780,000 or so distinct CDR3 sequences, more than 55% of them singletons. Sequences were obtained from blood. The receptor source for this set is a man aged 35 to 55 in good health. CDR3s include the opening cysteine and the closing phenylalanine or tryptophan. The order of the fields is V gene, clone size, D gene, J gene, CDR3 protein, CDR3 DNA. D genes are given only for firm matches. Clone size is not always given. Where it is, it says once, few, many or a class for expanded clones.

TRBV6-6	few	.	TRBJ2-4	CASKGGAAKNIQYF	TGTGCCAGCAAAGGGGGAGCAGCCAAAAACATTCAGTACTTC
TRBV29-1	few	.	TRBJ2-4	CSVALAKNIQYF	TGCAGCGTTGCTCTCGCCAAAAACATTCAGTACTTC
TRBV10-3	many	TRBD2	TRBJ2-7	CATTGGSDEQYF	TGTGCCACCACGGGCGGGAGCGACGAGCAGTACTTC
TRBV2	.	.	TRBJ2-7	CASSVQGSEQYF	TGTGCCAGCAGTGTTCAGGGCAGCGAGCAGTACTTC
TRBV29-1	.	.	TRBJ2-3	CSVGHTTTDTQYF	TGCAGCGTTGGACACACGACCACAGATACGCAGTATTTT
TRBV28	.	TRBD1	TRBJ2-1	CATREDRQAHEQFF	TGTGCCACCCGAGAGGACAGGCAAGCCCATGAGCAGTTCTTC
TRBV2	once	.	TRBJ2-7	CASSDIAYSYNEQYF	TGTGCCAGCAGTGATATAGCGTATTCCTACAATGAGCAGTACTTC
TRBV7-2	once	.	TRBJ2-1	CASSSQGGWGEQFF	TGTGCCAGCAGCTCCCAGGGCGGCTGGGGTGAGCAGTTCTTC
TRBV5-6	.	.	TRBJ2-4	CASSKPGVENIQYF	TGTGCCAGCAGCAAACCCGGGGTGGAGAACATTCAGTACTTC
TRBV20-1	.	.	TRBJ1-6	CSAGALDGTDSPLHF	TGCAGTGCTGGAGCCCTGGACGGAACCGATTCACCCCTCCACTTT
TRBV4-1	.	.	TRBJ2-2	CASSPPGAGDDAGELFF	TGCGCCAGCAGCCCTCCCGGAGCAGGGGATGATGCCGGGGAGCTGTTTTTT
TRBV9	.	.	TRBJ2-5	CASSVDGSEETQYF	TGTGCCAGCAGCGTAGACGGATCGGAGGAGACCCAGTACTTC
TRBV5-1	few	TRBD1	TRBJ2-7	CASSFAQDRPSSYEQYF	TGCGCCAGCAGCTTTGCCCAGGACAGGCCGAGCTCCTACGAGCAGTACTTC
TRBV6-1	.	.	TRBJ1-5	CASSEAHFGASQWPQHF	TGTGCCAGCAGTGAAGCGCATTTTGGGGCTTCTCAGTGGCCCCAGCATTTT
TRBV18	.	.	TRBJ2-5	CASSQGDQETQYF	TGTGCCAGCTCACAGGGGGATCAAGAGACCCAGTACTTC
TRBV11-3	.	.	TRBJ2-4	CASSPTDSFGNIQYF	TGTGCCAGCAGCCCGACGGACAGTTTCGGGAACATTCAGTACTTC
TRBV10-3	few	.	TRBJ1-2	CAIRAGDYGYTF	TGTGCCATCAGGGCGGGAGACTATGGCTACACCTTC
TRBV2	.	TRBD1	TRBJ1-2	CASSGDRAYGYTF	TGTGCCAGCAGTGGCGACAGGGCGTATGGCTACACCTTC
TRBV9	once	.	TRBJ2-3	CASSVTSLDTQYF	TGTGCCAGCAGCGTTACTAGCTTGGATACGCAGTATTTT
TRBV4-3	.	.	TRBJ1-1	CASNLDGNTEAFF	TGCGCCAGCAACCTGGACGGAAACACTGAAGCTTTCTTT
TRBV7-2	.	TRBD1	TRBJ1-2	CASSTQGGYGYTF	TGTGCCAGCAGCACTCAGGGGGGCTATGGCTACACCTTC
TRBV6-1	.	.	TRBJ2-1	CASRDQGYNEQFF	TGTGCCAGCAGGGACCAGGGGTACAATGAGCAGTTCTTC
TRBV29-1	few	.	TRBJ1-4	CSVEWSEKLFF	TGCAGCGTTGAATGGAGCGAAAAACTGTTTTTT
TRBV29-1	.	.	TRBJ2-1	CSVEDGGGSSYNEQFF	TGCAGCGTTGAAGATGGCGGCGGTAGCTCCTACAATGAGCAGTTCTTC
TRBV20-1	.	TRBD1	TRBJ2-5	CSAMTGVVETQYF	TGCAGTGCTATGACAGGGGTTGTGGAGACCCAGTACTTC
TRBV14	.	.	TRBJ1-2	CASRASGTSIYGYTF	TGTGCCAGCAGAGCATCCGGGACGTCTATCTATGGCTACACCTTC
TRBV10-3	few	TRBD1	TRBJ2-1	CAISGTGTGGLSHNEQFF	TGTGCCATCAGTGGAACCGGGACAGGGGGACTAAGCCACAATGAGCAGTTCTTC
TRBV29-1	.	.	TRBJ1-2	CSVAPWDTLRDGYTF	TGCAGCGTTGCACCTTGGGACACTCTCCGCGATGGCTACACCTTC
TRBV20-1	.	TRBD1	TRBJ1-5	CSARGGWGQGAYSNQPQHF	TGCAGTGCTAGGGGGGGTTGGGGACAGGGGGCCTATAGCAATCAGCCCCAGCATTTT
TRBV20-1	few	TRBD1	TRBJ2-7	CSASGKPGQSSYEQYF	TGCAGTGCCAGTGGGAAACCGGGACAGAGCTCCTACGAGCAGTACTTC
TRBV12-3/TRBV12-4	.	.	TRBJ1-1	CASSQTAGLGTEAFF	TGTGCCAGCAGTCAGACCGCAGGTCTGGGAACTGAAGCTTTCTTT
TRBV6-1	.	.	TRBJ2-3	CASSEGLYTQYF	TGTGCCAGCAGTGAAGGATTATATACGCAGTATTTT
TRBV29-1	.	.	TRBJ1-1	CSVSFSGAPEAFF	TGCAGCGTTTCTTTTTCTGGGGCGCCTGAAGCTTTCTTT
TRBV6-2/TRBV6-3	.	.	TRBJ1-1	CASTYSMGNTEAFF	TGTGCCAGCACCTACTCGATGGGAAACACTGAAGCTTTCTTT
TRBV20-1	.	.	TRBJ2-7	CSASGRGEYEQYF	TGCAGTGCTAGCGGAAGGGGTGAATACGAGCAGTACTTC
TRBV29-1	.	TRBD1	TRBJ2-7	CSVTGVGLTYEQYF	TGCAGCGTTACAGGGGTCGGGTTAACCTACGAGCAGTACTTC
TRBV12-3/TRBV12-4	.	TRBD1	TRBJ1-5	CASSLEPGGRQPQHF	TGTGCCAGCAGTTTAGAGCCAGGGGGAAGGCAGCCCCAGCATTTT
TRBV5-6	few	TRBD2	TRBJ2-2	CASSLGGGNTGELFF	TGTGCCAGCAGCTTAGGCGGGGGGAACACCGGGGAGCTGTTTTTT
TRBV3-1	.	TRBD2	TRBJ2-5	CASSLSAGGVETQYF	TGTGCCAGCAGCCTGAGTGCGGGAGGGGTGGAGACCCAGTACTTC
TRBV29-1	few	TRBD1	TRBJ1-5	CSAGQGDPQPQHF	TGCAGCGCCGGACAGGGGGACCCTCAGCCCCAGCATTTT
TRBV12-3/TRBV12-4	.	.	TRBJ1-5	CASSSGQFGPQHF	TGTGCCAGCAGCTCAGGACAATTCGGACCCCAGCATTTT
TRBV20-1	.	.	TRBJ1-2	CSAAGTAEYGYTF	TGCAGTGCCGCTGGTACAGCAGAATATGGCTACACCTTC
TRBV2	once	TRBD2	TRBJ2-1	CASSELAGGRNEQFF	TGTGCCAGCAGTGAACTGGCGGGAGGGAGGAATGAGCAGTTCTTC
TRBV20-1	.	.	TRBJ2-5	CSAGKGYQETQYF	TGCAGTGCTGGCAAGGGGTACCAAGAGACCCAGTACTTC
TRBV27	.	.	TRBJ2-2	CASSPRWGGSTGELFF	TGTGCCAGCAGCCCCCGTTGGGGGGGCAGCACCGGGGAGCTGTTTTTT
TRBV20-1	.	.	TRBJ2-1	CSARDRGGTYNEQFF	TGCAGTGCTAGAGATCGAGGGGGTACCTACAATGAGCAGTTCTTC
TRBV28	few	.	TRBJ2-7	CASKKGPKLYEQYF	TGTGCCAGCAAGAAGGGACCGAAATTATACGAGCAGTACTTC
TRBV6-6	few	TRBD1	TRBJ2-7	CASSTRTGSYEQYF	TGTGCCAGCAGTACCAGGACAGGCTCCTACGAGCAGTACTTC
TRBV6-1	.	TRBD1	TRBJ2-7	CASSTGTGQGGTLTYEQYF	TGTGCCAGCAGCACCGGCACGGGACAGGGGGGCACGCTCACCTACGAGCAGTACTTC
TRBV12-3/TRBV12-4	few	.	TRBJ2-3	CASRMPGVGTDTQYF	TGTGCCAGCAGAATGCCGGGGGTGGGCACAGATACGCAGTATTTT
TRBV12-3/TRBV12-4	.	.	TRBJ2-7	CASSLSQMGEQYF	TGTGCCAGCAGTTTATCACAGATGGGCGAGCAGTACTTC
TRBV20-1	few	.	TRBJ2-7	CSASITEAYEQYF	TGCAGTGCTAGTATAACCGAAGCCTACGAGCAGTACTTC
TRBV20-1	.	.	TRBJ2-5	CSANTGDGQETQYF	TGCAGTGCTAATACGGGGGACGGTCAAGAGACCCAGTACTTC
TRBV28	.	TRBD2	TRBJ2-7	CASRTPGLASSYEQYF	TGTGCCAGCAGAACCCCGGGACTAGCGTCTTCCTACGAGCAGTACTTC